This passage covers 4 T cell receptor beta chains from one sample sequenced in a study of T cell clonality in common variable immunodeficiency. Sequencing was performed with immunoSEQ multiplex PCR; in TCRdb, only in-frame clones are kept and a portion is missing. The sample yields roughly 70,000 clones, without any singletons. The sequenced sample was peripheral blood mononuclear cells. These receptor sequences come from a person between 18 and 70 years old in good health.

This clone has at least ten counts. Read data end 3 residues before the CDR3 end; the end is taken from the germline J gene. This rearrangement joins TRBV30 to TRBJ2-3; 12 bases are a match to TRBD2. The CDR3 has 20 residues. Trimming took 0 bases from V and 4 from J; bases not matched to a gene: 17. The germline V gene has CDR1 GTSNPN and CDR2 SVGIG (reference sequence). The sequenced part of the CDR3 DNA is TGTGCCTGGAGTGTAGCGCGGCTAGCGGGGGGGCCCTCGCGTGCAGATACG. It specifies CAWSVARLAGGPSRADT. Given in full, the CDR3 is CAWSVARLAGGPSRADTQYF.

This clone was found many times. Read coverage stops 3 residues before the CDR3 terminus; the germline J gene supplies the remainder. The rearrangement uses TRBV6-4 and TRBJ1-1, with a weak D call TRBD1 (5 bases). V was shortened by 5 bases and J by 6 bases, with 13 bases between the two germline ends. The germline gives CDR1 MRHNA, CDR2 SNTAGT. This CDR3 has 13 residues. The sequenced CDR3 bases are TGTGCCAGCAGTCCCGCCGACAGCTCTGAA. Residues: CASSPADSSE. In full, the CDR3 reads CASSPADSSEAFF.

This clone has ten or more counts. The read ends 3 residues early relative to the CDR3; the germline J gene fills the gap. V usage is TRBV18 and J usage is TRBJ2-1; 9 bases are a match to TRBD2. Germline V gene lookup returns CDR1 KGHSH and CDR2 LQKENI. CDR3 length: 15 amino acids. The V segment lost 0 bases and the J segment 6 bases; nucleotides outside the gene matches: 3. The CDR3: CASSPPGGRANEQFF. The CDR3 DNA, read in part, is TGTGCCAGCTCACCACCGGGCGGGAGGGCCAATGAG.

Ten or more counts support this clone. Read coverage stops 3 residues before the CDR3 terminus; the germline J gene supplies the remainder. The rearrangement links TRBV2 to TRBJ2-5, with D possibly being TRBD2 (5 bases). CDR1 SNHLY and CDR2 FYNNEI come from the germline V gene. V lost 6 bases, J lost 1 base, and 12 bases lay in between. The CDR3 is made up of 14 amino acids. CDR3 DNA, as far as it was read: TGTGCCAGCAGGGTTCGGACTGGCCAAGAGACC. Translating gives CASRVRTGQET. The CDR3, in full, reads CASRVRTGQETQYF.